The 15 T cell receptor beta chains listed next were all sequenced from one sample in a study of blood T cell repertoires in COVID-19. Clones were sequenced by immunoSEQ multiplex PCR, and TCRdb holds only the in-frame ones, with some missing. The sample lists some 170,000 clones; roughly 86% were seen once. Sequencing was performed on peripheral blood. The receptor source for this set is a woman in her forties or fifties with acute or convalescent COVID-19.

V and J are TRBV30 and TRBJ1-4; D unclear. V dropped 3 bases and J dropped 3 bases, with 8 bases sitting between them. This CDR3 comprises 13 residues. The V gene's germline CDR1 is GTSNPN and CDR2 SVGIG (reference sequence). This chain's CDR3 is CAWSLAANEKLFF. In DNA form, the CDR3 reads TGTGCCTGGAGCCTCGCAGCTAATGAAAAACTGTTTTTT.

This clone was observed once. This chain links TRBV7-2 with TRBJ2-7, with D perhaps TRBD2 (6 bases). The CDR3 sequence is 15 residues long. Germline CDR1 SGHTA, CDR2 FQGNSA. With 1 base removed from V and 3 bases from J, the gap between germline ends came to 13 bases. The CDR3 coding sequence is TGTGCCAGCAGCTTAGAGGCGGGATTTGTCTACGAGCAGTACTTC. Protein: CASSLEAGFVYEQYF.

J is TRBJ2-2 and V is TRBV7-6; D is perhaps TRBD1 (6 bases). Trimming pared 4 bases from V and 2 bases from J, leaving 11 bases between. The germline CDR1 and CDR2 sequences are SGHVS and FNYEAQ. The CDR3 consists of 15 residues. As DNA, the CDR3 is TGTGCCAGCAGCTCAAGAGGGGGAAACACCGGGGAGCTGTTTTTT. Translating it yields CASSSRGGNTGELFF.

This chain uses TRBV28 with TRBJ2-7, with D tentatively TRBD1 (6 bases). The V gene's germline CDR1 is MDHEN and CDR2 SYDVKM. Trimming shortened V by 5 bases and J by 2 bases, and 10 bases separated the two germline ends. The CDR3 consists of 13 residues. The CDR3 sequence is CASSRTAAYEQYF. The CDR3 DNA follows: TGTGCCAGCAGTAGGACAGCAGCCTACGAGCAGTACTTC.

The chain carries TRBV4-3 and TRBJ1-4; 9 bases agree with TRBD1. Trimming took 1 base from V and 6 from J; bases not matched to a gene: 3. The CDR3 is 15 amino acids. CDR1 is LGHNA and CDR2 is YSLEER in the germline V gene. The CDR3 here is CASSQGDRVDEKLFF. The CDR3 coding sequence is TGCGCCAGCAGCCAAGGGGACAGGGTTGATGAAAAACTGTTTTTT.

The V call is TRBV7-9, the J call TRBJ2-1; TRBD1 might be the D (7 bases). The CDR3 runs to 16 residues. Trimming took off 5 bases at V and 0 bases at J, with 14 bases between the two ends. The germline gives CDR1 SEHNR, CDR2 FQNEAQ (reference sequence). In nucleotides, the CDR3 is TGTGCCAGCAGCCCGGAGGGGGCGAGCTCCTACAATGAGCAGTTCTTC. Encoded protein: CASSPEGASSYNEQFF.

In its sample, this clone was seen a few times. The DNA for the CDR3 is TGTGCCAGCAGTCTAGCGGAATACAATGAGCAGTTCTTC. Translating gives CASSLAEYNEQFF. The chain employs TRBV28 and TRBJ2-1; 7 bases agree with TRBD2. V was clipped by 5 bases and J by 4 bases; unmatched bases: 2. This CDR3 spans 13 amino acids. Germline-derived CDR1 and CDR2 are MDHEN and SYDVKM. The complete variable domain, with remaining parts taken from reference TRBV28 and TRBJ2-1, reads DVKVTQSSRYLVKRTGEKVFLECVQDMDHENMFWYRQDPGLGLRLIYFSYDVKMKEKGDIPEGYSVSREKKERFSLILESASTNQTSMYLCASSLAEYNEQFFGPGTRLTVL.

The V call is TRBV9, the J call TRBJ2-2, with 9 bases aligning to TRBD1. Germline V gene lookup returns CDR1 SGDLS and CDR2 YYNGEE. J gave up 6 bases and V 2 bases, and 5 bases lay outside the gene matches. The CDR3 is 15 residues long. CDR3 sequence: CASSVRDRDPGELFF. Here the CDR3 DNA reads TGTGCCAGCAGCGTCCGGGACAGGGACCCCGGGGAGCTGTTTTTT.

CDR3 in amino acids: CASSQPGRTQGEQYF. The CDR3, as DNA: TGCGCCAGCAGCCAACCAGGGAGGACCCAAGGGGAGCAGTACTTC. The chain has TRBV4-1 and TRBJ2-7, with a tentative D call TRBD2 (6 bases). V lost 2 bases to trimming and J lost 7 bases, with 18 bases between them. In germline, CDR1 is MGHRA, CDR2 YSYEKL. This CDR3 region has 15 residues.

The genes are TRBV6-2 or TRBV6-3 and TRBJ1-1; D is uncertain. V lost 2 bases and J lost 0, with 7 bases in between. The V gene's germline CDR1 is MNHEY and CDR2 SVGEGT. The CDR3 contains 14 residues. The DNA for the CDR3 is TGTGCCAGCAGTTACACGGAGATGAACACTGAAGCTTTCTTT. It specifies CASSYTEMNTEAFF.

This clone was observed a single time. The chain recombines TRBV7-9 with TRBJ1-1; 8 nucleotides agree with TRBD1. The V segment lost 5 bases and the J segment 7 bases; nucleotides outside the gene matches: 9. CDR1 SEHNR and CDR2 FQNEAQ come from the germline V gene (reference sequence). The CDR3 has 14 residues. This CDR3 is CASSMGQATVEAFF. The CDR3 DNA reads as TGTGCCAGCAGCATGGGACAGGCGACTGTTGAAGCTTTCTTT.

DNA for the CDR3: TGTGCCAGCAGCGTAGACGCCCGGAGCGCGGCCTACGAGCAGTACTTC. Translated: CASSVDARSAAYEQYF. The rearrangement links TRBV9 to TRBJ2-7; D unclear. Germline CDR1 is SGDLS and CDR2 is YYNGEE. The CDR3 is 16 amino acids. Trimming cost V 0 bases and J 2 bases, with 15 bases left between them. Complete variable domain (other parts from reference TRBV9 and TRBJ2-7): DSGVTQTPKHLITATGQRVTLRCSPRSGDLSVYWYQQSLDQGLQFLIQYYNGEERAKGNILERFSAQQFPDLHSELNLSSLELGDSALYFCASSVDARSAAYEQYFGPGTRLTVT.

V and J are TRBV5-5 and TRBJ1-1; possible D gene TRBD1, 6 bases. Trimming took 4 bases from V and 0 from J, leaving 13 bases between them. CDR1 SGHKS and CDR2 YYEKEE come from the germline V gene (reference sequence). The CDR3 spans 15 residues. As DNA, the CDR3 is TGTGCCAGCAGCCTTCCAGGGGAAATGAACACTGAAGCTTTCTTT. Protein: CASSLPGEMNTEAFF.

This clone has just one count. The chain uses TRBV21-1 and TRBJ1-5. TRBV21-1 is a known pseudogene. CDR3 length: 17 residues. CDR3 in amino acids: CASSKGVEGGGGQPQHF. CDR3 nucleotide sequence: TGTGCCAGCAGCAAAGGAGTAGAAGGGGGGGGAGGCCAGCCCCAGCATTTT.

The rearrangement joins TRBV6-6 to TRBJ2-7; 9 bases line up with TRBD2. The V and J ends lost 6 bases and 0 bases, in that order; junction bases with no gene match: 6. Germline V gives CDR1 MNHNY, CDR2 SVGAGI (reference sequence). The CDR3 contains 15 residues. The CDR3 DNA follows: TGTGCCAGCAGAGCAGCGGGGGGCCTCTCCTACGAGCAGTACTTC. This gives the protein CASRAAGGLSYEQYF.